A selection of T cell receptor beta chains follows, all from one sample in a study of OX40 agonist ivuxolimab in advanced cancers. The protocol was immunoSEQ multiplex PCR, while the TCRdb copy is restricted to in-frame clones and leaves out a portion. The sample yields about 58,000 clones, roughly 85% seen once. The material sequenced was CD4+ or CD8+ T cells sorted from blood, taken in a trial of the OX40 agonist ivuxolimab. Receptors were obtained from an adult with an advanced solid tumor such as melanoma, head and neck, liver or kidney cancer. Each CDR3 is given with its conserved first and last residue. The D gene is left open where the match is weak. Part of the rows lack a size; the others show once, few, many or a class for expanded clones.

j_gene: TRBJ2-5
v_gene: TRBV7-2
d_gene: -
abundance: -
CDR3nt: TGTGCCAGCAGTCGGGGCGTCGGGCCCCAAGAGACCCAGTACTTC
CDR3aa: CASSRGVGPQETQYF

j_gene: TRBJ1-1
v_gene: TRBV7-2
d_gene: -
abundance: -
CDR3nt: TGTGCCAGCAGTTTCAGGGGTAGAACTGAAGCTTTCTTT
CDR3aa: CASSFRGRTEAFF

j_gene: TRBJ1-2
v_gene: TRBV4-2
d_gene: -
abundance: -
CDR3nt: TGTGCCAGCAGCCCCGGGACGGACTTTTATGGCTACACCTTC
CDR3aa: CASSPGTDFYGYTF

j_gene: TRBJ2-3
v_gene: TRBV6-1
d_gene: -
abundance: -
CDR3nt: TGTGCCAGCAGGGCGATAGGGGGAGGAGATACGCAGTATTTT
CDR3aa: CASRAIGGGDTQYF

j_gene: TRBJ2-2
v_gene: TRBV6-5
d_gene: TRBD1
abundance: -
CDR3nt: TGTGCCAGCAGTCGACAGGGGAACACCGGGGAGCTGTTTTTT
CDR3aa: CASSRQGNTGELFF

j_gene: TRBJ2-1
v_gene: TRBV18
d_gene: TRBD2
abundance: -
CDR3nt: TGTGCCAGCTCACCACCGATCGGGGGGACCTACAATGAGCAGTTCTTC
CDR3aa: CASSPPIGGTYNEQFF

j_gene: TRBJ2-3
v_gene: TRBV11-1
d_gene: TRBD2
abundance: -
CDR3nt: TGTGCCAGCAGTCGGGACTACCTAAGCACAGATACGCAGTATTTT
CDR3aa: CASSRDYLSTDTQYF

j_gene: TRBJ2-1
v_gene: TRBV4-1
d_gene: -
abundance: -
CDR3nt: TGCGCCAGCAGCCAAGATGGGGGGACTGAGCAGTTCTTC
CDR3aa: CASSQDGGTEQFF

j_gene: TRBJ2-3
v_gene: TRBV5-8
d_gene: TRBD1
abundance: -
CDR3nt: TGTGCCAGCAGCTTGGCACAGGGGTTGACAGATACGCAGTATTTT
CDR3aa: CASSLAQGLTDTQYF

j_gene: TRBJ2-3
v_gene: TRBV14
d_gene: -
abundance: -
CDR3nt: TGTGCCAGCAGCCAAGATCCGGGCACAGATACGCAGTATTTT
CDR3aa: CASSQDPGTDTQYF

j_gene: TRBJ2-5
v_gene: TRBV5-1
d_gene: TRBD2
abundance: -
CDR3nt: TGCGCCAGCAGCTTGGCGCTAGCGGGGACTCATAACGCCCAGTACTTC
CDR3aa: CASSLALAGTHNAQYF

j_gene: TRBJ2-5
v_gene: TRBV2
d_gene: TRBD1
abundance: -
CDR3nt: TGTGCCGGGGGCAGGGGGCGGTCTGCAGAGACCCAGTACTTC
CDR3aa: CAGGRGRSAETQYF

j_gene: TRBJ2-7
v_gene: TRBV30
d_gene: -
abundance: -
CDR3nt: TGTGCCTGGAGTGTGTTAGGGACGGGGGAGCAGTACTTC
CDR3aa: CAWSVLGTGEQYF

j_gene: TRBJ1-2
v_gene: TRBV7-9
d_gene: -
abundance: -
CDR3nt: TGTGCCAGCAGCCCCAGGGGTGGCTATGGCTACACCTTC
CDR3aa: CASSPRGGYGYTF

j_gene: TRBJ1-2
v_gene: TRBV5-8
d_gene: -
abundance: -
CDR3nt: TGTGCCAGCAGCTTCCGGGACACCCGAGACTTTGGCTACACCTTC
CDR3aa: CASSFRDTRDFGYTF

j_gene: TRBJ1-6
v_gene: TRBV11-3
d_gene: TRBD1
abundance: -
CDR3nt: TGTGCCAGCAGCGTCCTAGGGGGCTCAGGATCACCCCTCCACTTT
CDR3aa: CASSVLGGSGSPLHF

j_gene: TRBJ1-2
v_gene: TRBV28
d_gene: -
abundance: -
CDR3nt: TGTGCCAGCAGCCGAGCCGACATTAACTATGGCTACACCTTC
CDR3aa: CASSRADINYGYTF

j_gene: TRBJ1-2
v_gene: TRBV2
d_gene: -
abundance: -
CDR3nt: TGTGCCAGCAGATACACGACTGGGGATGGCTACACCTTC
CDR3aa: CASRYTTGDGYTF

j_gene: TRBJ1-4
v_gene: TRBV29-1
d_gene: -
abundance: -
CDR3nt: TGCAGCGTTGGCAGGGCAAATGAAAAACTGTTTTTT
CDR3aa: CSVGRANEKLFF

j_gene: TRBJ2-1
v_gene: TRBV5-1
d_gene: -
abundance: -
CDR3nt: TGCGCCAGCAGCTTGGGGGCGGGTTGGACGAATGAGCAGTTCTTC
CDR3aa: CASSLGAGWTNEQFF

j_gene: TRBJ1-2
v_gene: TRBV19
d_gene: -
abundance: -
CDR3nt: TGTGCCAGTAGTATTACAGGGCCCTATGGCTACACCTTC
CDR3aa: CASSITGPYGYTF

j_gene: TRBJ2-7
v_gene: TRBV18
d_gene: TRBD1
abundance: -
CDR3nt: TGTGCCAGCTTTAATCCGGGACAGGGGGCCTACGAGCAGTACTTC
CDR3aa: CASFNPGQGAYEQYF

j_gene: TRBJ1-2
v_gene: TRBV28
d_gene: -
abundance: -
CDR3nt: TGTGCCAGCAGTTTATACGGGTGGGACCATAATGGCTACACCTTC
CDR3aa: CASSLYGWDHNGYTF

j_gene: TRBJ1-1
v_gene: TRBV2
d_gene: -
abundance: -
CDR3nt: TGTGCCAGCAGCGTACAGCTGAACACTGAAGCTTTCTTT
CDR3aa: CASSVQLNTEAFF

j_gene: TRBJ2-3
v_gene: TRBV15
d_gene: TRBD1
abundance: -
CDR3nt: TGTGCCACCAGCAGAGGGGGACAGGACACAGATACGCAGTATTTT
CDR3aa: CATSRGGQDTDTQYF

j_gene: TRBJ1-5
v_gene: TRBV7-9
d_gene: TRBD1
abundance: -
CDR3nt: TGTGCCAGCAGCTTAGGGGGACAGGGCAATCAGCCCCAGCATTTT
CDR3aa: CASSLGGQGNQPQHF

j_gene: TRBJ1-3
v_gene: TRBV19
d_gene: -
abundance: -
CDR3nt: TGTGCCAGTAGCCGACGGAGCTCTGGAAACACCATATATTTT
CDR3aa: CASSRRSSGNTIYF

j_gene: TRBJ2-2
v_gene: TRBV2
d_gene: TRBD1
abundance: -
CDR3nt: TGTGCCAGCAGTGAAAATGGACAGGGACTGGCCGGGGAGCTGTTTTTT
CDR3aa: CASSENGQGLAGELFF

j_gene: TRBJ2-7
v_gene: TRBV2
d_gene: -
abundance: -
CDR3nt: TGTGCCAGCAGTCGGCGCAGCTACGAGCAGTACTTC
CDR3aa: CASSRRSYEQYF

j_gene: TRBJ1-3
v_gene: TRBV6-5
d_gene: -
abundance: -
CDR3nt: TGTGCCAGCAGTCGCCAGGGTTCTGGAAACACCATATATTTT
CDR3aa: CASSRQGSGNTIYF

j_gene: TRBJ1-3
v_gene: TRBV6-5
d_gene: -
abundance: -
CDR3nt: TGTGCCAGCAGCCCGGGGATCGGAAACACCATATATTTT
CDR3aa: CASSPGIGNTIYF

j_gene: TRBJ1-3
v_gene: TRBV6-5
d_gene: -
abundance: -
CDR3nt: TGTGCCAGCAGTACTCAGGTGGGAAACACCATATATTTT
CDR3aa: CASSTQVGNTIYF

j_gene: TRBJ1-6
v_gene: TRBV7-9
d_gene: -
abundance: -
CDR3nt: TGTGCCAGCAGCTCCCGAGTGGGGGGGGATTCACCCCTCCACTTT
CDR3aa: CASSSRVGGDSPLHF

j_gene: TRBJ2-6
v_gene: TRBV6-5
d_gene: -
abundance: -
CDR3nt: TGTGCCAGCAATCCATCTGGGGCCAACGTCCTGACTTTC
CDR3aa: CASNPSGANVLTF

j_gene: TRBJ2-5
v_gene: TRBV7-8
d_gene: -
abundance: -
CDR3nt: TGTGCCAGCAGCCCCCTCGAGGGGTCGGGGACCCAGTACTTC
CDR3aa: CASSPLEGSGTQYF

j_gene: TRBJ2-1
v_gene: TRBV4-1
d_gene: TRBD1
abundance: -
CDR3nt: TGCGCCAGCAGCCGGGACAGGTCGCAGTTCTTC
CDR3aa: CASSRDRSQFF

j_gene: TRBJ2-3
v_gene: TRBV18
d_gene: TRBD2
abundance: -
CDR3nt: TGTGCCAGCTCCCGAGGGACTAGCGGGGGGGCCACAGATACGCAGTATTTT
CDR3aa: CASSRGTSGGATDTQYF

j_gene: TRBJ2-1
v_gene: TRBV5-1
d_gene: -
abundance: -
CDR3nt: TGCGCCAGCACTCCGGCACCTACATACAATGAGCAGTTCTTC
CDR3aa: CASTPAPTYNEQFF

j_gene: TRBJ2-2
v_gene: TRBV2
d_gene: -
abundance: once
CDR3nt: TGTGCCAGCAGTGAGCAGGGTATCAACACCGGGGAGCTGTTTTTT
CDR3aa: CASSEQGINTGELFF

j_gene: TRBJ2-7
v_gene: TRBV7-3
d_gene: TRBD1
abundance: -
CDR3nt: TGTGCCAGCAGCTCCACAGGGGGCAACGAGCAGTACTTC
CDR3aa: CASSSTGGNEQYF

j_gene: TRBJ1-6
v_gene: TRBV18
d_gene: TRBD1
abundance: -
CDR3nt: TGTGCCAGCTCACCGGGGACAGCTACTAATTCACCCCTCCACTTT
CDR3aa: CASSPGTATNSPLHF

j_gene: TRBJ2-7
v_gene: TRBV9
d_gene: TRBD2
abundance: -
CDR3nt: TGTGCCAGCAGCGTAGAGGATAGCGGGGGCGTCGGGTGGTCCTACGAGCAGTACTTC
CDR3aa: CASSVEDSGGVGWSYEQYF

j_gene: TRBJ1-2
v_gene: TRBV5-4
d_gene: -
abundance: -
CDR3nt: TGTGCCAGCAGCCCGTTTGGGGGAGCGGGCTATGGCTACACCTTC
CDR3aa: CASSPFGGAGYGYTF

j_gene: TRBJ2-7
v_gene: TRBV4-2
d_gene: TRBD1
abundance: -
CDR3nt: TGTGCCAGCAGCCGCCCCGGGACAGGGGGAGACGAGCAGTACTTC
CDR3aa: CASSRPGTGGDEQYF

j_gene: TRBJ2-3
v_gene: TRBV6-5
d_gene: TRBD2
abundance: -
CDR3nt: TGTGCCAGCAGTTATATGCGGGGGGGACAAGATACGCAGTATTTT
CDR3aa: CASSYMRGGQDTQYF

j_gene: TRBJ1-5
v_gene: TRBV7-2
d_gene: -
abundance: few
CDR3nt: TGTGCCAGCAGCATCGGACGGGGGGTGGGGAGCAATCAGCCCCAGCATTTT
CDR3aa: CASSIGRGVGSNQPQHF

j_gene: TRBJ2-5
v_gene: TRBV7-3
d_gene: -
abundance: -
CDR3nt: TGTGCCAGCAGCCCTACGGGGATAGAGACCCAGTACTTC
CDR3aa: CASSPTGIETQYF

j_gene: TRBJ1-6
v_gene: TRBV28
d_gene: TRBD1
abundance: -
CDR3nt: TGTGCCAGCAATATTTTCACAGGGGGGAATAATTCACCCCTCCACTTT
CDR3aa: CASNIFTGGNNSPLHF